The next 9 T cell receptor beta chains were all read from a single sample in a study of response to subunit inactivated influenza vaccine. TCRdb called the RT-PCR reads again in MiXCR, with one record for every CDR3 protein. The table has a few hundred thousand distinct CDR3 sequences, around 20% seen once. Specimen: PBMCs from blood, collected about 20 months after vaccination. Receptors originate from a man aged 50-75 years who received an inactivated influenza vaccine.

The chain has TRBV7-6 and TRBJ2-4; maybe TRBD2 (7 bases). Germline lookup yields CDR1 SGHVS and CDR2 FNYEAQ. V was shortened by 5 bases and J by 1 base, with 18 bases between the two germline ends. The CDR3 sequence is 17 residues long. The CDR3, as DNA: TGTGCCAGCAGCCCACTGCGGGGGCGCCCGGCCAAAAACATTCAGTACTTC. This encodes CASSPLRGRPAKNIQYF.

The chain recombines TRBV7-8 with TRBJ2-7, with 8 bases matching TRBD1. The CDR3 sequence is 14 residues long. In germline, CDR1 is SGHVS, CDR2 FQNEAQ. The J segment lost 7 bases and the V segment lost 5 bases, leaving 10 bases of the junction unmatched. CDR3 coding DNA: TGTGCCAGCAGCCCCTGGCAGGGGGCGGAGGAGCAGTACTTC. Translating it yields CASSPWQGAEEQYF.

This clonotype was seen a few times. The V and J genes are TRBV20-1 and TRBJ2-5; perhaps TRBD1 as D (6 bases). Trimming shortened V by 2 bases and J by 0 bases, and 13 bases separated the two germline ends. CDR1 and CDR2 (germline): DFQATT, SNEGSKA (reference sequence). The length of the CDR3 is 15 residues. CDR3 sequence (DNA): TGCAGTGCTAGATCATACAGGGAGTACCAAGAGACCCAGTACTTC. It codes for CSARSYREYQETQYF.

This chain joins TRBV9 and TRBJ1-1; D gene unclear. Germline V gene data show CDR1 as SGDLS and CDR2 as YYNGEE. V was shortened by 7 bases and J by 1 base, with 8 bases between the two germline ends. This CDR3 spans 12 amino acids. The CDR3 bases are TGTGCCAGCGGAACCCAGAACACTGAAGCTTTCTTT. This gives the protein CASGTQNTEAFF.

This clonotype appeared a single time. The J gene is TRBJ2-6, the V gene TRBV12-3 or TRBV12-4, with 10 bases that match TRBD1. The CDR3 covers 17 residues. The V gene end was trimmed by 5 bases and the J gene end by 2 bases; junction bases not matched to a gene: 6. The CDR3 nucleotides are TGTGCCAGCAGTCCGGGACAGGGGAATCCTGGGGCCAACGTCCTGACTTTC. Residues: CASSPGQGNPGANVLTF.

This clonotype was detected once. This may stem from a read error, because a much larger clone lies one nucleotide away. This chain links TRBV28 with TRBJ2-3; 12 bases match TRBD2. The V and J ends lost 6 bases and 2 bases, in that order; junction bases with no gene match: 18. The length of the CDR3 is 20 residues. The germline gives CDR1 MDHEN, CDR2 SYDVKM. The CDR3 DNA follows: TGTGCCAGCAGGTTCCCGCCGGGTACTAGCGGGAGGCTCAACACAGATACGCAGTATTTT. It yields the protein CASRFPPGTSGRLNTDTQYF.

The CDR3 loop is CASSFGRFSYSLAGVWEQYF. In DNA form, the CDR3 reads TGTGCCAGCAGTTTCGGCCGATTTTCCTATAGCCTAGCGGGAGTTTGGGAGCAGTACTTC. V and J are TRBV27 and TRBJ2-7, with TRBD2 matching 10 bases. CDR3 length: 20 amino acids. The V gene's germline CDR1 is MNHEY and CDR2 SMNVEV (reference sequence). Trimming removed 3 bases from V and 7 bases from J; junction bases left unmatched: 24.

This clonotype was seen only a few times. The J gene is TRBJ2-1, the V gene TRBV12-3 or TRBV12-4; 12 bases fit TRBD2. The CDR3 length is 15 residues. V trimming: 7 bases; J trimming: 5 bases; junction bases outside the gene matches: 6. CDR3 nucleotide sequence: TGTGCCAGCAAGATACTAGCGGGAGGAGACAATGAGCAGTTCTTC. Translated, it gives CASKILAGGDNEQFF.

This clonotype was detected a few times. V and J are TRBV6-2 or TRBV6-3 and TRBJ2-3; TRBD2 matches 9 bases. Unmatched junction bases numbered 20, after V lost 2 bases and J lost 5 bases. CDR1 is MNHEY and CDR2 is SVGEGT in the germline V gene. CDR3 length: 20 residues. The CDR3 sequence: CASSYDGHRAAGGPGDTQYF. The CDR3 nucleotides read TGTGCCAGCAGTTACGATGGTCATCGGGCCGCGGGGGGGCCCGGAGATACGCAGTATTTT.